These T cell receptor beta chains were read from a single sample in a study of blood T cell repertoires in COVID-19. Data came from immunoSEQ multiplex PCR; TCRdb stores just in-frame clones and leaves some out. The sample includes 250,000 to 300,000 clones, roughly nine tenths seen only once; the top ten take about 2.2%. Sequencing used peripheral blood. The receptors originated from a woman between 45 and 65 years old who had recovered from COVID-19. CDR3s include the opening cysteine and the closing phenylalanine or tryptophan. Expanded clones are given a class, and other clones once, few, many or no size at all.

j_gene: TRBJ1-1; v_gene: TRBV6-6; abundance: .; CDR3aa: CASSYSGGEGEAFF
j_gene: TRBJ2-1; v_gene: TRBV5-8; abundance: .; CDR3aa: CASSLGGSPYNEQFF
j_gene: TRBJ1-5; v_gene: TRBV19; abundance: .; CDR3aa: CASGGVGSNQPQHF
j_gene: TRBJ2-4; v_gene: TRBV27; abundance: many; CDR3aa: CASSPLAKNIQYF
j_gene: TRBJ2-5; v_gene: TRBV4-3; abundance: .; CDR3aa: CASSQSLASGLETQYF
j_gene: TRBJ2-5; v_gene: TRBV6-5; abundance: .; CDR3aa: CATWRAPETQYF
j_gene: TRBJ1-2; v_gene: TRBV3-1/TRBV3-2; abundance: few; CDR3aa: CASSQYGLTTQGYTF
j_gene: TRBJ2-7; v_gene: TRBV6-5; abundance: .; CDR3aa: CASSPGLVLEQYF
j_gene: TRBJ2-1; v_gene: TRBV4-1; abundance: .; CDR3aa: CASSQGTSGRGFF
j_gene: TRBJ1-1; v_gene: TRBV5-4; abundance: .; CDR3aa: CASSLGQGAPTEAFF
j_gene: TRBJ1-2; v_gene: TRBV12-3/TRBV12-4; abundance: .; CDR3aa: CASSLQSNYGYTF
j_gene: TRBJ2-7; v_gene: TRBV6-5; abundance: .; CDR3aa: CASSYDVTSYEQYF
j_gene: TRBJ1-3; v_gene: TRBV2; abundance: .; CDR3aa: CASSVEVAPGNTIYF